This T cell receptor beta chain was identified during a study of regulatory T cells in long-lasting Graves disease. The junction had 7 bases not matched to a gene; V was cut back by 6 bases and J by 13 bases. Germline V gene sequence: CDR1 LGHNT, CDR2 FRNRAP. CDR3 length: 11 amino acids. Study observations and caveats: Persistent disease preferred TRBV28, TRBJ1-2 and TRBJ2-5. Fewer public clonotypes were shared by new patients (around 1,000) than by persistent patients (around 2,800).

With iRepertoire HTBI primers and Arm-PCR of CDR3 regions, TCR beta libraries were built. One entry per CDR3 protein, called by TCRdb with MiXCR from the multiplex PCR reads. The sample contains about 450,000 distinct CDR3 sequences, around 17% of which appear only once. A remark on this clonotype: The antigen is undetermined.

Time point meaning: newly diagnosed GD, antithyroid drugs for less than 3 months. PBMC RNA was the source of the TCR library. An endocrinology department located in Xi'an, China, was where the patients came from. The sample was also linked to a second study, of T cells in Graves' hyperthyroidism and ophthalmopathy.

Here the sequenced sample was peripheral blood mononuclear cells (PBMCs), taken at new diagnosis, from a patient treated with antithyroid drugs. The receptor was isolated from a young woman with Graves disease. The chain links TRBV12-5 to TRBJ2-3; 7 positions agree with TRBD2. The CDR3 sequence: CASGRGSLEYF. CDR3 nucleotide sequence: TGTGCTAGTGGCCGCGGGAGTTTGGAGTATTTT.